The rows below give T cell receptor beta chains drawn from one sample of a study of T cell changes during pregnancy in multiple sclerosis. The repertoire was sequenced with immunoSEQ multiplex PCR; TCRdb's copy has only in-frame clones and lacks some. The sample has 26,000 or so clones; around 90% are singletons. Sequenced here: CD4+ T cells from peripheral blood mononuclear cells, sampled in the first trimester of pregnancy. These receptors were obtained from a female donor in good health, enrolled as a control in a pregnancy study. Each CDR3 is given with its conserved first and last residue. D genes are given only for firm matches. Only some rows state a clone size, as once, few, many or a class for expanded clones.

DNA	CDR3	size	V	J	D
TGTGCCAGCAGTGCCGCGGGACAGGGGCCCTCCGAGCAGTACTTC	CASSAAGQGPSEQYF	.	TRBV28	TRBJ2-7	TRBD1
TGTGCCAGCAGCCCAAGCGGGGGATGGAAAACAGATACGCAGTATTTT	CASSPSGGWKTDTQYF	.	TRBV7-9	TRBJ2-3	TRBD2
TGTGCCAGCAGTTCTCGACTAGCGGGGGGGTCGGATACGCAGTATTTT	CASSSRLAGGSDTQYF	.	TRBV27	TRBJ2-3	TRBD2
TGCGCCAGCAGCTTTAGCGGGCCCAGTACCAATGAGCAGTTCTTC	CASSFSGPSTNEQFF	.	TRBV5-1	TRBJ2-1	TRBD2
TGTGCCAGTAGGGGGACAGGGGGAGAGACCCAGTACTTC	CASRGTGGETQYF	.	TRBV19	TRBJ2-5	TRBD1
TGTGCCAGCAGCCAAAGGACTAGCGGGGAAGTAGATACGCAGTATTTT	CASSQRTSGEVDTQYF	few	TRBV4-2	TRBJ2-3	TRBD2
TGTGCCAGCAGCTTGGGAGCCTTTCAGGCTGAAGCTTTCTTT	CASSLGAFQAEAFF	.	TRBV5-4	TRBJ1-1	.
TGTGCCAGCAGTCGCGGGGGGCCCGAAGAGACCCAGTACTTC	CASSRGGPEETQYF	.	TRBV6-6	TRBJ2-5	TRBD2
TGTGCCAGCAGCTTAGGGAGGCTAGCGGGAAGGTCAGATACGCAGTATTTT	CASSLGRLAGRSDTQYF	.	TRBV13	TRBJ2-3	TRBD2
TGTGCCAGCAGTGACGGACAGCCCGGCTACACCTTC	CASSDGQPGYTF	.	TRBV28	TRBJ1-2	.
TGTGCCAGCAGTGGGACAGGGGGGGCGGACACTGAAGCTTTCTTT	CASSGTGGADTEAFF	.	TRBV25-1	TRBJ1-1	TRBD1
TGTGCCAGCAGCAAAGCACTTGAACAGGATACCTCCTACAATGAGCAGTTCTTC	CASSKALEQDTSYNEQFF	few	TRBV21-1	TRBJ2-1	.
TGCGCCAGCAGCGAACAGGGAACTGACTATGGCTACACCTTC	CASSEQGTDYGYTF	.	TRBV5-1	TRBJ1-2	.
TGCGCCAGCAGCCCACAGGGTCACACTGAAGCTTTCTTT	CASSPQGHTEAFF	.	TRBV5-1	TRBJ1-1	.
TGTGCCAGCACTTCCCTAACGACTAGCGGGCAACACAATGAGCAGTTCTTC	CASTSLTTSGQHNEQFF	.	TRBV27	TRBJ2-1	TRBD2
TGTGCCAGCAGTTTATTCCGTGGGAGTTCCGGTAGGCTCTACGAGCAGTACTTC	CASSLFRGSSGRLYEQYF	.	TRBV28	TRBJ2-7	.
TGTGCCACCAGACCCAGAAACAGGGAAGGCTACACCTTC	CATRPRNREGYTF	.	TRBV2	TRBJ1-2	.
TGTGCCTGGAGTGCCGCTAGCGGGAGTGAGACCCAGTACTTC	CAWSAASGSETQYF	.	TRBV30	TRBJ2-5	TRBD2
TGTGCCAGCAGCTCACAGGCTAATTCACCCCTCCACTTT	CASSSQANSPLHF	.	TRBV7-9	TRBJ1-6	.
TGTGCCAGCAGCGTAGAGCCCGCGGGAGAGACCCAGTACTTC	CASSVEPAGETQYF	.	TRBV9	TRBJ2-5	.
TGTGCCAGCAGCCGCCTTCTAGGGGCTAGGGGAAACACCATATATTTT	CASSRLLGARGNTIYF	.	TRBV28	TRBJ1-3	.
TGTGCCAGCAGGCGGGAGGGGGGTACAGATACGCAGTATTTT	CASRREGGTDTQYF	few	TRBV27	TRBJ2-3	TRBD2
TGTGCCAGCAGTGAATCGGACGACAGGGCCAATGAGCAGTTCTTC	CASSESDDRANEQFF	.	TRBV6-1	TRBJ2-1	TRBD1
TGCGCCAGCAGCTTGGATATTAGAGTCGCCGGGGAGCTGTTTTTT	CASSLDIRVAGELFF	.	TRBV5-1	TRBJ2-2	.
TGTGCCAGCAGTCGGACTAGTATCTTTTCCTACAATGAGCAGTTCTTC	CASSRTSIFSYNEQFF	.	TRBV6-4	TRBJ2-1	TRBD2
TGTGCCAGCAGTTACCCCCTGGCCCGCAACGGACTCTCCACTGAAGCTTTCTTT	CASSYPLARNGLSTEAFF	.	TRBV28	TRBJ1-1	.
TGTGCCAGCAGTTCCGGGACAGCCCTTGGGGGCACTGAAGCTTTCTTT	CASSSGTALGGTEAFF	.	TRBV28	TRBJ1-1	TRBD1
TGTGCCAGCACGTCCGGGACAGAACCCTACGAGCAGTACTTC	CASTSGTEPYEQYF	.	TRBV19	TRBJ2-7	TRBD1
TGTGCCAGCAAAGGGACAGACGGCTCTGGGGCCAACGTCCTGACTTTC	CASKGTDGSGANVLTF	.	TRBV2	TRBJ2-6	TRBD1
TGTGCCAGCAGTGAAAGTTTAATCGGTGGAAACACCATATATTTT	CASSESLIGGNTIYF	.	TRBV6-1	TRBJ1-3	.
TGTGCCAGCAGCGCGCAACAGGGGAGAACGGGAAATGAGCAGTTCTTC	CASSAQQGRTGNEQFF	once	TRBV9	TRBJ2-1	TRBD1
TGTGCCAGTAGTATGACAGGGACTAACTATGGCTACACCTTC	CASSMTGTNYGYTF	.	TRBV19	TRBJ1-2	TRBD1
TGTGCCAGCAGCGCCCAGACTAGCGGAGCCACCGGGGAGCTGTTTTTT	CASSAQTSGATGELFF	.	TRBV7-9	TRBJ2-2	TRBD2
TGTGCCAGCAGCCAAGAGCCCGGGTCAGGGGGATTCCAACAACAACCTTTCTTT	CASSQEPGSGGFQQQPFF	.	TRBV4-2	TRBJ1-1	TRBD1
TGTGCCAGCAGCAAAACGCTAGCGGGAGACTACGAGCAGTACTTC	CASSKTLAGDYEQYF	.	TRBV9	TRBJ2-7	TRBD2
TGTGCCAGCAGCTTCGACAGGGGGTCCGGGGAGCTGTTTTTT	CASSFDRGSGELFF	.	TRBV7-2	TRBJ2-2	TRBD1
TGTGCCAGCAGCTTTTGGGGGGGCTTGAATGAGCAGTTCTTC	CASSFWGGLNEQFF	.	TRBV7-2	TRBJ2-1	.
TGTGCCAGTAAGGTCCCCTGGACTAGCGGGAGGAGCACCGGGGAGCTGTTTTTT	CASKVPWTSGRSTGELFF	.	TRBV19	TRBJ2-2	TRBD2
TGTGCCAGCAGCTTCGAGGAGGCGTACACCTTC	CASSFEEAYTF	.	TRBV7-3	TRBJ1-2	.
TGTGCCAGCAGCCCGGGACAGGGGGAATATGGCTACACCTTC	CASSPGQGEYGYTF	.	TRBV14	TRBJ1-2	TRBD1
TGCGCCAGCAGCTTGGACGGGCCGTTGGACACCTACGAGCAGTACTTC	CASSLDGPLDTYEQYF	.	TRBV5-1	TRBJ2-7	.
TGCGCCAGCAGCGCGACTAGCGGGAGGTCCTACGAGCAGTACTTC	CASSATSGRSYEQYF	.	TRBV5-1	TRBJ2-7	TRBD2
TGTGCCAGCAGCACCTCGGCCGGGAACGAGCAGTACTTC	CASSTSAGNEQYF	.	TRBV7-2	TRBJ2-7	.
TGTGCCAGCAGTACCCAGGGACTAGTCTCCGGGGAGCTGTTTTTT	CASSTQGLVSGELFF	once	TRBV6-1	TRBJ2-2	TRBD2
TGTGCCAGCAGTTACTCCCTAGCGGTCTACAATGAGCAGTTCTTC	CASSYSLAVYNEQFF	.	TRBV6-6	TRBJ2-1	TRBD2